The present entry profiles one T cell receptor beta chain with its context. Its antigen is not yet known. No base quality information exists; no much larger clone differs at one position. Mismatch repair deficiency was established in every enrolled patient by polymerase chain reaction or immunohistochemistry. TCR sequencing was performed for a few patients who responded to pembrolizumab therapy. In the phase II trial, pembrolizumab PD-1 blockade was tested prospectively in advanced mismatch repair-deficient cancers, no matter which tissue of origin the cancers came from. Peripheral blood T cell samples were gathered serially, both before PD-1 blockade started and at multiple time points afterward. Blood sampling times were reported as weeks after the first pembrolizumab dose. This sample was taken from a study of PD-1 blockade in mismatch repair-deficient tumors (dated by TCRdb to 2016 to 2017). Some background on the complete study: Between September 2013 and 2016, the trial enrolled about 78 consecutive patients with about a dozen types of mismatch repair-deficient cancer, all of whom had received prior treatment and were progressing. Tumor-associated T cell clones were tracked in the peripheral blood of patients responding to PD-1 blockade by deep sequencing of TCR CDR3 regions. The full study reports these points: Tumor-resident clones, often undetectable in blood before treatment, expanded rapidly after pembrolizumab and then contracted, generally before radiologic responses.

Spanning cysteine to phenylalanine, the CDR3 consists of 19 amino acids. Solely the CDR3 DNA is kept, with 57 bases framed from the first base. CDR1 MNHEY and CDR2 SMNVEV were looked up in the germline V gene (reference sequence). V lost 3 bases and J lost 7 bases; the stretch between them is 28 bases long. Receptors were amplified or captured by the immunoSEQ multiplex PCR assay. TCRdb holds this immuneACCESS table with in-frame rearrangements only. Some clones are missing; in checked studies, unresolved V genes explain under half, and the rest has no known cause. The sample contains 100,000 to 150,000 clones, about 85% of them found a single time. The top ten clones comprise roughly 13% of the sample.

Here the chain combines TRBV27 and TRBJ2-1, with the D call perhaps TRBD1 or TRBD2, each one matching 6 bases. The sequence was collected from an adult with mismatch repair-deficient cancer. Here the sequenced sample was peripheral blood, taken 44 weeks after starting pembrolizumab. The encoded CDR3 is CASSFSRTAEGVWVNEQFF. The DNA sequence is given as TGTGCCAGCAGTTTTTCTCGTACGGCGGAGGGGGTATGGGTGAATGAGCAGTTCTTC.